The text below deals with one TCR beta chain. Its cognate antigen is unknown. This specimen belongs to a study of beta chain features in type 1 diabetes. At the level of the study: Regarding age, gender and cell yields, patients proved similar to healthy donors. Findings of the study overall: Relative to healthy donors, patients appeared to have naive, central memory and Treg TCRB repertoires that were more similar. Among all four CD4+ subsets, Type 1 diabetes patients had TCRB CDR3s that were moderately but significantly shorter. Fewer junction insertions and more nucleotide deletions appeared in type 1 diabetes patients.

Since all of the isolated RNA was reverse transcribed, expressed TCRB transcripts were what got sequenced. The data were produced by immunoSEQ multiplex PCR, yet TCRdb's version contains in-frame clones alone and is incomplete. The sample has 200,000 to 300,000 clones, approximately 14% seen once. V lost 0 bases to trimming and J lost 0 bases, with 6 bases between them. The CDR3 contains 14 residues. Germline V gene sequence: CDR1 SGHRS, CDR2 YFSETQ. The clonotype was recovered from a man aged 30-40 years with type 1 diabetes. The source material was naive CD4+ T cells from blood. The genes are TRBV5-1 and TRBJ1-2; D is uncertain. In DNA form, the CDR3 reads TGCGCCAGCAGCTTGGTTCTGTCTAACTATGGCTACACCTTC. As protein: CASSLVLSNYGYTF. Using reference TRBV5-1 and TRBJ1-2 for the parts outside the CDR3, the full variable domain is KAGVTQTPRYLIKTRGQQVTLSCSPISGHRSVSWYQQTPGQGLQFLFEYFSETQRNKGNFPGRFSGRQFSNSRSEMNVSTLELGDSALYLCASSLVLSNYGYTFGSGTRLTVV.